What follows are 25 T cell receptor beta chains derived from one specimen sequenced in a study of T cells after yellow fever vaccination. TCRdb fed the 5' RACE reads into MiXCR, producing one record per CDR3 protein. The sample holds around 350,000 distinct CDR3 sequences; 9.5% to 13% are singletons and the top ten take roughly 18%. Sequences were derived from PBMCs, sampled on the day of the first yellow fever vaccination. The receptors shown here come from a man younger than 30 who received the YFV17D yellow fever vaccine.

The V and J genes are TRBV20-1 and TRBJ2-2; TRBD2 matches at 15 bases. V lost 6 bases and J lost 3; bases outside the gene matches: 8. Germline loops: CDR1 DFQATT, CDR2 SNEGSKA (reference sequence). The CDR3 consists of 17 residues. The CDR3 region has the DNA TGCAGTGCAAGCGGACTAGCGGGGGGGCGGCACACCGGGGAGCTGTTTTTT. This codes for CSASGLAGGRHTGELFF.

This clonotype was detected only a few times. This chain connects TRBV20-1 to TRBJ2-3; TRBD2 matches 8 bases. The CDR3 is 16 amino acids. Losses at the gene ends were 0 bases for V and 4 bases for J; bases not matched to a gene: 9. Germline V gene lookup returns CDR1 DFQATT and CDR2 SNEGSKA (reference sequence). CDR3 DNA: TGCAGTGCTAGAGATCGGGTTAGCGGGGCATCAGATACGCAGTATTTT. It specifies CSARDRVSGASDTQYF.

V usage is TRBV5-1 and J usage is TRBJ1-4; D is undetermined. This CDR3 has 13 amino acids. Germline CDR1 and CDR2: SGHRS and YFSETQ. With 2 bases removed from V and 4 bases from J, the gap between germline ends came to 6 bases. Here the CDR3 DNA reads TGCGCCAGCAGCTTCACGGTTAATGAAAAACTGTTTTTT. Its protein is CASSFTVNEKLFF.

Many counts were recorded for this clonotype. The chain employs TRBV3-1 and TRBJ2-1, with D hard to call. The length of the CDR3 is 19 residues. V was trimmed by 4 bases and J by 0 bases, leaving 22 bases between them. Per the germline V gene, CDR1 is LGHDT and CDR2 is YNNKEL (reference sequence). The CDR3 coding sequence is TGTGCCAGCAGCCCGAGCCGGATCGTGACGTGGTTCTCCTACAATGAGCAGTTCTTC. It is translated as CASSPSRIVTWFSYNEQFF.

This clonotype has just a few counts. The chain joins TRBV20-1 to TRBJ2-7; tentative D call: TRBD1 (5 bases). Between the trimmed V and J ends, which lost 4 bases and 2 bases, there was a span of 12 bases. The CDR3 is 13 residues long. CDR1 is DFQATT and CDR2 is SNEGSKA in the germline V gene (reference sequence). CDR3: CSATEDIPYEQYF. The CDR3 bases are TGCAGTGCTACCGAGGACATTCCCTACGAGCAGTACTTC.

The chain recombines TRBV7-2 with TRBJ1-3; TRBD1 aligns across 8 bases. V shed 0 bases, J shed 0 bases, and the junction held 4 bases outside the gene matches. The CDR3 is made up of 17 amino acids. Germline V lookup: CDR1 SGHTA, CDR2 FQGNSA. CDR3 sequence (DNA): TGTGCCAGCAGCTTAGCACAGGGGGGGCGCTCTGGAAACACCATATATTTT. Amino acid sequence: CASSLAQGGRSGNTIYF.

This clonotype was seen a few times. The chain employs TRBV29-1 and TRBJ1-2; no clear D gene. V lost 4 bases to trimming and J lost 5 bases, with 11 bases between them. This CDR3 contains 12 residues. CDR1 and CDR2 from the germline V gene are SQVTM and ANQGSEA. DNA for the CDR3: TGCAGCGTTGCTGGGCCATCTTATGGCTACACCTTC. The encoded protein is CSVAGPSYGYTF.

This clonotype was counted between two and nine times. The chain links TRBV7-3 to TRBJ2-1; D gene uncertain. Germline V gives CDR1 SGHTA, CDR2 FQGTGA. V was clipped by 0 bases and J by 3 bases, with 15 bases between them. This CDR3 has 17 residues. The CDR3: CASSLTFGDSGYNEQFF. The CDR3 DNA sequence: TGTGCCAGCAGCTTAACATTTGGGGATTCGGGCTACAATGAGCAGTTCTTC. Supplemented by reference TRBV7-3 and TRBJ2-1, the full variable domain reads GAGVSQTPSNKVTEKGKYVELRCDPISGHTALYWYRQSLGQGPEFLIYFQGTGAADDSGLPNDRFFAVRPEGSVSTLKIQRTERGDSAVYLCASSLTFGDSGYNEQFFGPGTRLTVL.

The chain combines TRBV5-1 with TRBJ1-6; D is unresolved. V dropped 2 bases and J dropped 0 bases, with 9 bases sitting between them. Germline V lookup: CDR1 SGHRS, CDR2 YFSETQ. CDR3 length equals 16 residues. The CDR3: CASSFGSNSYNSPLHF. The CDR3 region has the DNA TGCGCCAGCAGCTTTGGGTCCAACTCCTATAATTCACCCCTCCACTTT.

This clonotype has more than one count but fewer than ten. J is TRBJ1-2 and V is TRBV12-3 or TRBV12-4; 7 nucleotides line up with TRBD1. This CDR3 comprises 14 residues. The V segment lost 5 bases and the J segment 4 bases; nucleotides outside the gene matches: 7. The CDR3 coding sequence is TGTGCCAGCAGTGGAGGGACAGTCCTCTATGGCTACACCTTC. Its translation: CASSGGTVLYGYTF.

This clonotype has a single count. This rearrangement joins TRBV4-2 to TRBJ1-2; D is unclear. The CDR3 spans 17 residues. The germline gives CDR1 LGHNA, CDR2 YNFKEQ. Trimming took off 0 bases at V and 2 bases at J, with 16 bases between the two ends. The CDR3 protein is CASSQDDLQPGNYGYTF. CDR3 DNA sequence: TGTGCCAGCAGCCAAGATGATTTGCAGCCGGGGAACTATGGCTACACCTTC.

CDR3 amino acids: CASRKPRTGDVIEGNQPQHF. Written as DNA, the CDR3 is TGTGCCAGCAGAAAACCGAGGACAGGGGATGTGATAGAGGGCAATCAGCCCCAGCATTTT. This chain connects TRBV28 to TRBJ1-5; 9 positions agree with TRBD1. V lost 6 bases to trimming and J lost 2 bases; unmatched junction nucleotides: 20. Germline V lookup: CDR1 MDHEN, CDR2 SYDVKM. CDR3 length: 20 amino acids.

As concerns this clonotype: At one end the junction does not follow the germline gene, possibly because of a read error. The gene calls are TRBV29-1 and TRBJ1-6; D ambiguous. The CDR3 loop spans 14 amino acids. Germline V lookup: CDR1 SQVTM, CDR2 ANQGSEA. DNA for the CDR3: TGCAGCGCCCGACTCCAAAACTATAATTCACACCTCCACTTT. It translates to CSARLQNYNSHLHF. The variable domain in full, with the rest retrieved from reference TRBV29-1 and TRBJ1-6, is SAVISQKPSRDICQRGTSLTIQCQVDSQVTMMFWYRQQPGQSLTLIATANQGSEATYESGFVIDKFPISRPNLTFSTLTVSNMSPEDSSIYLCSARLQNYNSHLHFGNGTRLTVT.

This clonotype turned up a few times. The chain employs TRBV5-1 and TRBJ2-3; 13 positions match TRBD2. The CDR3 extends over 20 amino acids. With V trimmed by 2 bases and J by 3 bases, 15 bases remained unmatched. CDR1 and CDR2 (germline): SGHRS, YFSETQ. The CDR3 sequence is CASSLPGTSGDFGSTDTQYF. The DNA for the CDR3 is TGCGCCAGCAGCTTACCCGGGACTAGCGGGGATTTTGGTTCTACAGATACGCAGTATTTT.

V is TRBV20-1 and J is TRBJ1-5; D is possibly TRBD1 (5 bases). From germline, CDR1 is DFQATT and CDR2 SNEGSKA (reference sequence). There are 15 residues in the CDR3. Trimming left V 2 bases short and J 0 bases short, with 11 bases between. This CDR3 is CSARLGGSSNQPQHF. The CDR3 region has the DNA TGCAGTGCTAGACTCGGGGGGAGTAGCAATCAGCCCCAGCATTTT.

This chain uses TRBV6-1 with TRBJ1-5; TRBD1 might be the D (6 bases). From germline, CDR1 is MNHNS and CDR2 SASEGT. V shed 6 bases and J shed 3 bases, with 12 bases lying between them. This CDR3 has 14 amino acids. The chain's CDR3 is CASSVGQPNQPQHF. The CDR3 DNA reads as TGTGCCAGCAGCGTCGGACAGCCCAATCAGCCCCAGCATTTT.

This clonotype has more than one count but fewer than ten. The rearrangement uses TRBV18 and TRBJ2-4, with a possible D match to TRBD1 (5 bases). CDR1 is KGHSH and CDR2 is LQKENI in the germline V gene. This CDR3 spans 13 amino acids. The germline V and J ends were trimmed by 0 bases and 9 bases, with 9 bases remaining between them. The CDR3 DNA follows: TGTGCCAGCTCACCACCAGGGGCCGCCATTCAGTACTTC. Its protein product is CASSPPGAAIQYF.

This clonotype was recorded many times. V gene TRBV15 combines with J gene TRBJ2-7; TRBD2 matches 13 bases. The V gene's germline CDR1 is LNHNV and CDR2 YYDKDF (reference sequence). J lost 3 bases, V lost 5 bases, and 4 bases had no gene match. The CDR3 totals 15 residues. The CDR3 loop reads CATSLGTSGVYEQYF. The CDR3 nucleotides read TGTGCCACCAGCCTCGGGACTAGCGGGGTCTACGAGCAGTACTTC. Drawing the rest from reference TRBV15 and TRBJ2-7, the complete variable domain is DAMVIQNPRYQVTQFGKPVTLSCSQTLNHNVMYWYQQKSSQAPKLLFHYYDKDFNNEADTPDNFQSRRPNTSFCFLDIRSPGLGDTAMYLCATSLGTSGVYEQYFGPGTRLTVT.

The rearrangement joins TRBV10-3 to TRBJ2-1; 12 nucleotides match TRBD2. CDR1 ENHRY and CDR2 SYGVKD come from the germline V gene. V lost 5 bases, J lost 5 bases, and 1 base stayed unmatched. This CDR3 is built from 14 residues. CDR3 nucleotides: TGTGCCATCAGTTCTAGCGGGGGGGACAATGAGCAGTTCTTC. This encodes CAISSSGGDNEQFF.

The chain is built from TRBV10-3 and TRBJ2-1; 8 bases align to TRBD2. The CDR3 sequence is 14 residues long. V dropped 6 bases and J dropped 4; count of bases not matched to a gene: 5. CDR1 and CDR2 from the germline V gene are ENHRY and SYGVKD. CDR3 residues: CAISSGTSYNEQFF. CDR3 nucleotides: TGTGCCATCAGCTCCGGGACTAGTTACAATGAGCAGTTCTTC.

This sequence joins TRBV9 and TRBJ2-2, with D unclear. The CDR3 length is 13 residues. Germline CDR1 is SGDLS and CDR2 is YYNGEE. With 1 base removed from V and 4 bases from J, the gap between germline ends came to 5 bases. The CDR3 DNA sequence: TGTGCCAGCAGCGTATTCGGCACCGGGGAGCTGTTTTTT. This translates into CASSVFGTGELFF.

The V call is TRBV4-2, the J call TRBJ2-1; 10 bases agree with TRBD2. With V trimmed by 0 bases and J by 7 bases, 6 bases remained unmatched. This CDR3 has 16 amino acids. The V gene's germline CDR1 is LGHNA and CDR2 YNFKEQ. Written as DNA, the CDR3 is TGTGCCAGCAGCCAAGATCTAGCGGGGGCTTTTAATGAGCAGTTCTTC. Translation gives CASSQDLAGAFNEQFF.

This clonotype was seen a few times. This chain's CDR3 is CASSNGGAGAPLYTQYF. The CDR3 DNA sequence: TGTGCCAGCAGTAATGGGGGAGCGGGTGCCCCCCTTTATACGCAGTATTTT. V usage is TRBV7-2 and J usage is TRBJ2-3; tentative D call: TRBD2 (6 bases). The V end was cut by 6 bases, the J end by 7 bases, with 26 bases between. The CDR3 runs 17 residues. Germline V gives CDR1 SGHTA, CDR2 FQGNSA.

This chain connects TRBV4-1 to TRBJ2-5, with D perhaps matching TRBD1 (6 bases). The V and J ends lost 7 bases and 5 bases respectively, with 17 bases between them. CDR3 length: 14 residues. Germline V gene data show CDR1 as MGHRA and CDR2 as YSYEKL. CDR3 bases: TGCGCCAGCAAGACAGGACTTGTCGCGGAGACCCAGTACTTC. Translated: CASKTGLVAETQYF.

The gene calls are TRBV20-1 and TRBJ1-1; possibly TRBD1 for D (5 bases). V dropped 7 bases and J dropped 0 bases, with 12 bases sitting between them. The CDR3 runs to 13 residues. Germline-derived CDR1 and CDR2 are DFQATT and SNEGSKA (reference sequence). In DNA form, the CDR3 reads TGCAGTGGATTCGGGGGAATGAACACTGAAGCTTTCTTT. It yields the protein CSGFGGMNTEAFF.